This T cell receptor (beta chain) is from a study of blood T cell repertoires in COVID-19. This CDR3 region has 16 residues. CDR1 is SEHNR, CDR2 FQNEAQ, per germline (reference sequence). Trimming stripped 6 bases from V and 4 bases from J, with 21 bases between. This clone was seen a handful of times. Profiling relied on immunoSEQ multiplex PCR, and the TCRdb table lists in-frame clones only, not all of them. Of about 180,000 clones in the sample, over 80% were seen once. The sequenced material came from peripheral blood. The genes are TRBV7-9 and TRBJ1-2, with D possibly being TRBD1 (6 bases). The sequence was obtained from a woman aged 40 to 55 with COVID-19, enrolled during active disease. The CDR3 region is CASRNTRVRGLYGYTF. CDR3 nucleotides: TGTGCCAGCAGGAACACCAGGGTCAGGGGCCTCTATGGCTACACCTTC.